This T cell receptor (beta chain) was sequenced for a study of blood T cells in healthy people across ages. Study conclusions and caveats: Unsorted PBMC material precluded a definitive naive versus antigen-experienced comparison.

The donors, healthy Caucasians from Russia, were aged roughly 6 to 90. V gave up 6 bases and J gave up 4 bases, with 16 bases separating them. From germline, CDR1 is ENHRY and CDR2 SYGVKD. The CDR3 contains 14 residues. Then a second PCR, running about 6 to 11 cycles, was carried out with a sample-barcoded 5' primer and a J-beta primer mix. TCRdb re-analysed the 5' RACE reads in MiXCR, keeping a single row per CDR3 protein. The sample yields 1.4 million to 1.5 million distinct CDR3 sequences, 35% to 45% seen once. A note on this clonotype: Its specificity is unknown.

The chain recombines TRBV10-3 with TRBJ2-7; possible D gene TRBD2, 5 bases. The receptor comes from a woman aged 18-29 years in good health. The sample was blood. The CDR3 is CAISGGPTGYEQYF. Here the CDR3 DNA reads TGTGCCATCAGCGGAGGACCGACCGGATACGAGCAGTACTTC.